This T cell receptor (beta chain) was captured in a study of T cell clones after liver transplantation. Study-wide points: Low donor cell numbers restricted donor-reactive repertoire measurement in two subjects.

A word on this clone: The antigen is not known.

V lost 7 bases to trimming and J lost 4 bases; unmatched junction nucleotides: 5. The germline gives CDR1 LNHDA, CDR2 SQIVND (reference sequence). The CDR3 has 13 amino acids. Clones were read by immunoSEQ multiplex PCR, and TCRdb kept only the in-frame ones, dropping some. The repertoire holds some 120,000 clones, with less than 95% as singletons. The sequence came from a human patient who received a liver transplant. The T cells may come from the graft donor. The chain is built from TRBV19 and TRBJ1-1; 8 bases line up with TRBD1. The specimen comprised CD4+ T cells from blood, sampled 12 months after liver transplant. CDR3: CASTRQGITEAFF. The DNA of the CDR3 is TGTGCCAGTACTCGACAGGGGATCACTGAAGCTTTCTTT.